Shown below are 4 T cell receptor beta chains from a single sample sequenced in a study of Ad26.COV2.S vaccination and SARS-CoV-2 variants (dated by TCRdb to the early 2020s). This specimen's treatment or condition label, per the study, means: over 15 received Ad26.COV2.S at low or high dose, single or two shots; about 5 received placebo; per-sample allocation not given. For vaccine and placebo recipients, repertoires were sequenced using samples collected on day 63 after the first injection. The protocol used for the library was the immunoSEQ multiplex PCR assay. Not all clones reach the TCRdb copy of this immuneACCESS table, which keeps in-frame sequences only. Checked studies attribute under half of the gap to unresolved V genes and leave the rest unexplained. Across this sample there are more than 400,000 clones, with 90% seen only once. The top ten clonotypes cover about 4.5% of the sample.

The sequencing used peripheral blood, collected in a trial of Ad26.COV2.S vaccine versus placebo. The source is a person between 18 and 59 years old who received the Ad26.COV2.S COVID-19 vaccine or a placebo.

The rearrangement uses TRBV10-3 and TRBJ2-6; perhaps TRBD1 as D (6 bases). Germline V gene sequence: CDR1 ENHRY, CDR2 SYGVKD. The length of the CDR3 is 14 residues. The ends were cut back, 10 bases at V and 1 base at J, with 11 bases in the middle. CDR3 sequence reads: CATLRGSGANVLTF. The CDR3 DNA sequence: TGTGCCACTCTCAGGGGTTCTGGGGCCAACGTCCTGACTTTC.

This clone came up once. J is TRBJ2-7 and V is TRBV7-9, with D perhaps being TRBD1 or TRBD2 (7 bases each). V was cut by 1 base and J by 7 bases, with 17 bases left in between. The CDR3 spans 15 residues. Germline V gene lookup returns CDR1 SEHNR and CDR2 FQNEAQ (reference sequence). DNA for the CDR3: TGTGCCAGCAGCTTAGGGGGAGGGGGCGCGTGGGAGCAGTACTTC. Protein: CASSLGGGGAWEQYF.

The chain joins TRBV28 to TRBJ2-1; 10 nucleotides align to TRBD2. The CDR3 loop spans 15 amino acids. The V and J ends lost 4 bases and 2 bases, in that order; junction bases with no gene match: 2. Per the germline V gene, CDR1 is MDHEN and CDR2 is SYDVKM. The CDR3 protein is CASSWTSGAYNEQFF. Here the CDR3 DNA reads TGTGCCAGCAGTTGGACTAGCGGAGCCTACAATGAGCAGTTCTTC.

This clone has just one count. This chain connects TRBV19 to TRBJ2-7; D possibly corresponds to TRBD2 (6 bases). Germline lookup yields CDR1 LNHDA and CDR2 SQIVND (reference sequence). The CDR3 totals 13 residues. V lost 3 bases to trimming and J lost 6 bases, with 12 bases between them. CDR3 DNA: TGTGCCAGTAGTATTGGGTCCGGGGGCGAGCAGTACTTC. Amino acid sequence: CASSIGSGGEQYF.